This T cell receptor (beta chain) is drawn from a study of memory CD4+ T cells and cytomegalovirus serostatus. This CDR3 contains 12 residues. CDR1 and CDR2 (germline): GTSNPN, SVGIG (reference sequence). V was trimmed by 5 bases and J by 5 bases, leaving 12 bases between them. Assay used: immunoSEQ multiplex PCR; TCRdb lists only in-frame clones, some missing. Counted here are about 41,000 clones, roughly 83% occurring once; the ten biggest clones make up roughly 0.87%. Single viable CD3+CD4+CD8-CD45RO+ cells were sorted as the memory CD4+ T cells. CD4+ T cells were isolated by positive magnetic selection.

The source is an adult in good health and CMV-seronegative. The rearrangement uses TRBV30 and TRBJ2-5; D is ambiguous. The sequenced material came from memory CD4+ T cells from blood. The CDR3 DNA reads as TGTGCCTGGGGCCCCGGTGGGGAGACCCAGTACTTC. This encodes CAWGPGGETQYF.